This TCR beta chain was sequenced during a study of control samples from healthy donors and cancer patients. TCRdb's table, derived via immunoSEQ multiplex PCR, lists solely in-frame clones and lacks some. The data hold around 140,000 clones, with 75% to 95% observed a single time. This CDR3 is built from 14 residues. Trimming cost V 1 base and J 3 bases, with 6 bases left between them. Germline lookup yields CDR1 SGHDN and CDR2 FVKESK. This chain uses TRBV14 with TRBJ2-2; D is unresolved. Sequencing was performed on blood. The receptor was isolated from a man aged 25 to 45 in good health. CDR3 nucleotide sequence: TGTGCCAGCAGCCAAGGCTTGTACACCGGGGAGCTGTTTTTT. Amino acid sequence: CASSQGLYTGELFF.